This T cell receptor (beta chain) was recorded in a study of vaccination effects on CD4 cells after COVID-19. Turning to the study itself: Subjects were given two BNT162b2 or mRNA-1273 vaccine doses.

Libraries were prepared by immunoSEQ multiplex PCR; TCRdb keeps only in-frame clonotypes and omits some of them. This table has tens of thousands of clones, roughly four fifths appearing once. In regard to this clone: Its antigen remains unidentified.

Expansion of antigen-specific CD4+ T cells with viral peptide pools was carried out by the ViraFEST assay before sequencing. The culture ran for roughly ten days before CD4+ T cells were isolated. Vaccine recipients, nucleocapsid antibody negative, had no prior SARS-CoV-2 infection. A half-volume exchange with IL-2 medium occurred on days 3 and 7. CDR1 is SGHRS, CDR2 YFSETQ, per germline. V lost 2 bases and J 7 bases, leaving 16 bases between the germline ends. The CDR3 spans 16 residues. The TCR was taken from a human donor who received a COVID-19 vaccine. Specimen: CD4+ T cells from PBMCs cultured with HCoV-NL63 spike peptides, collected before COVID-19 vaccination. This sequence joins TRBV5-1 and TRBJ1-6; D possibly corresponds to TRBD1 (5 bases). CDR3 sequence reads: CASSFTGTDLNSPLHF. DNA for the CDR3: TGCGCCAGCAGCTTCACCGGGACGGACCTCAATTCACCCCTCCACTTT.